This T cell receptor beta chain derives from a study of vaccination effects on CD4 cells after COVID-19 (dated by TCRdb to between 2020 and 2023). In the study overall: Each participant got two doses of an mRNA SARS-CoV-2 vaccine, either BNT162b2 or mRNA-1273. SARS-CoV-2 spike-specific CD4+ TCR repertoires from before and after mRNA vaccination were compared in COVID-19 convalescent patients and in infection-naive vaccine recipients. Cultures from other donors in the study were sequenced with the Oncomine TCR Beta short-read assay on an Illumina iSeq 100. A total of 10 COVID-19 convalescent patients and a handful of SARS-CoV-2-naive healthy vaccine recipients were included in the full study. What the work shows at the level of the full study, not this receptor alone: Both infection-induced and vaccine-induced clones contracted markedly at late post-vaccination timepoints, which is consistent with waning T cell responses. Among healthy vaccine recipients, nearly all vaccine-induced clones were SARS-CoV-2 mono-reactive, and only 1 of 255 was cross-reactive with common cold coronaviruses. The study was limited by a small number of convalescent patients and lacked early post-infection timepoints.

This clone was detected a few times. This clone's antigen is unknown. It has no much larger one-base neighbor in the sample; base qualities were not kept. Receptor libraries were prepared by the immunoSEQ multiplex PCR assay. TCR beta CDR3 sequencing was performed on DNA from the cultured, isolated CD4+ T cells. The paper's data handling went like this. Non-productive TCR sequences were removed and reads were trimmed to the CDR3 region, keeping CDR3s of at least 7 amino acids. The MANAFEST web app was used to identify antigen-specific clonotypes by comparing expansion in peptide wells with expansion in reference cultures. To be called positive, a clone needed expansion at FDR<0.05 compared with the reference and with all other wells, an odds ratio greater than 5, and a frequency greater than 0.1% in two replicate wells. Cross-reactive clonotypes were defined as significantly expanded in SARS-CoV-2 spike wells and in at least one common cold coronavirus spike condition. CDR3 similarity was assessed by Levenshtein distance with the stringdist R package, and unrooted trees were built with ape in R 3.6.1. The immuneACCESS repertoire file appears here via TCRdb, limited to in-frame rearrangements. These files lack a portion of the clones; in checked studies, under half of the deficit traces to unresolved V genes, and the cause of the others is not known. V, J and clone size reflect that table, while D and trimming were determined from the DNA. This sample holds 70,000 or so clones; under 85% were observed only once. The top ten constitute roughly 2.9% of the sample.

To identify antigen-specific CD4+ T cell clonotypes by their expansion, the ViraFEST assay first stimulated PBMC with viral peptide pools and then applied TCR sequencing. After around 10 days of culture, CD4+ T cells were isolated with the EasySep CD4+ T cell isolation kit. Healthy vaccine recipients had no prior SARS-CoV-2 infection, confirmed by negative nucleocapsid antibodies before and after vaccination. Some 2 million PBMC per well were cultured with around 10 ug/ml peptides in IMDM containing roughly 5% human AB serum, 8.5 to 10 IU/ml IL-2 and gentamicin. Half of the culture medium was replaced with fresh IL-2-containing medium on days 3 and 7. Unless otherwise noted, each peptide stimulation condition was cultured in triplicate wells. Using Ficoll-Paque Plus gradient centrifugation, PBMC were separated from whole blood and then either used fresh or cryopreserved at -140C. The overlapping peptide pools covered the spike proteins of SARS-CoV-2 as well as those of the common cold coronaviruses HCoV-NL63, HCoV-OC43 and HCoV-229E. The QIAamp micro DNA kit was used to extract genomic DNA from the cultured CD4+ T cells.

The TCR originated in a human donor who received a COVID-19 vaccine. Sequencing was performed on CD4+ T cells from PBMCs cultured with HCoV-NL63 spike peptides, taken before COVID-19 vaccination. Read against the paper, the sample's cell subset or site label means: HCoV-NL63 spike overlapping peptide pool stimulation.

DNA sequence: TGTGCCAGCAGCCAAGATTTGTCGCGGGGGGGCGCAGATACGCAGTATTTT. Its translation is CASSQDLSRGGADTQYF. The chain is assembled from TRBV14 and TRBJ2-3, with 9 bases aligning to TRBD2. Via the germline V gene, CDR1 is SGHDN and CDR2 FVKESK. Relative to germline, V is missing 0 bases and J is missing 4 bases, with 8 bases of the junction outside any gene match. The CDR3 measures 17 amino acids from cysteine to phenylalanine. Just CDR3 DNA is preserved here, 51 bases in frame from base 1. The entire variable domain, with the stretches around the CDR3 drawn from the reference TRBV14 and TRBJ2-3 proteins, is EAGVTQFPSHSVIEKGQTVTLRCDPISGHDNLYWYRRVMGKEIKFLLHFVKESKQDESGMPNNRFLAERTGGTYSTLKVQPAELEDSGVYFCASSQDLSRGGADTQYFGPGTRLTVL.